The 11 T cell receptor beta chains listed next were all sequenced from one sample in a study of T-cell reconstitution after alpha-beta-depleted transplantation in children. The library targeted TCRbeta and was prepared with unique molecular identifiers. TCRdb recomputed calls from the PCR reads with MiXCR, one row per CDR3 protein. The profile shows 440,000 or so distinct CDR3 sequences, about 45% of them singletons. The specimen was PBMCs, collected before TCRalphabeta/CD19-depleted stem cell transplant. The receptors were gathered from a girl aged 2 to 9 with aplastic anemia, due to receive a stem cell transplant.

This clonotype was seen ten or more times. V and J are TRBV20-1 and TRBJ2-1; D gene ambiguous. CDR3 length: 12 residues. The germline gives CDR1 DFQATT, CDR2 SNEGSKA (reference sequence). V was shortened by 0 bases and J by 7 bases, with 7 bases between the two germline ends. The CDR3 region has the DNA TGCAGTGCTAGAGATCAAGAGAATGAGCAGTTCTTC. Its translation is CSARDQENEQFF.

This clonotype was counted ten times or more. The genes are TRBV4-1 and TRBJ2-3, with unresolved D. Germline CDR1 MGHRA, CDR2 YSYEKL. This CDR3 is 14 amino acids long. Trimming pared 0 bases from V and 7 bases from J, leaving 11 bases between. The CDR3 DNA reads TGCGCCAGCAGCCAAGATCGGGCTTTAAATACGCAGTATTTT. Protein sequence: CASSQDRALNTQYF.

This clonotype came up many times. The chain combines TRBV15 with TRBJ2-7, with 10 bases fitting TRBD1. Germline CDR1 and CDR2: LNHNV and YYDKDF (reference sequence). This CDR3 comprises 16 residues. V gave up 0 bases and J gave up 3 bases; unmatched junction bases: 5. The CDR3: CATSRDPRDRGYEQYF. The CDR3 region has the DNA TGTGCCACCAGCAGAGATCCCCGGGACAGGGGCTACGAGCAGTACTTC.

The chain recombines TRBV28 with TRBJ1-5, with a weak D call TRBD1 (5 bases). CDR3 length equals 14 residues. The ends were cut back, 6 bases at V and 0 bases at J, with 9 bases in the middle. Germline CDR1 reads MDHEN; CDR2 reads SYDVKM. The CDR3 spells CASRRGDSNQPQHF. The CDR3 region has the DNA TGTGCCAGCAGGAGAGGGGATAGCAATCAGCCCCAGCATTTT.

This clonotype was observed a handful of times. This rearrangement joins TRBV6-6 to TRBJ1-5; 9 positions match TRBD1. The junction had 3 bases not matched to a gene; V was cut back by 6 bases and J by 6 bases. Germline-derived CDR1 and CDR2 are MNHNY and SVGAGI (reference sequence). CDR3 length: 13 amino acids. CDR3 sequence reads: CASRTGGGQPQHF. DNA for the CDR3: TGTGCCAGCAGGACAGGGGGGGGTCAGCCCCAGCATTTT.

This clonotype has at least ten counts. CDR3 sequence reads: CASSLVGLAGLPSEQYF. DNA of the CDR3: TGCGCCAGCAGCTTGGTGGGGCTAGCGGGGCTACCGTCCGAGCAGTACTTC. The chain recombines TRBV5-1 with TRBJ2-7; TRBD2 agrees at 9 bases. Germline values: CDR1 SGHRS, CDR2 YFSETQ. V lost 0 bases and J lost 6; bases outside the gene matches: 13. The CDR3 is made up of 17 amino acids.

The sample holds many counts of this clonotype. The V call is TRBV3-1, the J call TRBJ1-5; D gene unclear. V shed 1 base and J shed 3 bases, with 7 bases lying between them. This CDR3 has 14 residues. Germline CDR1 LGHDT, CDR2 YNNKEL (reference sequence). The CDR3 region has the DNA TGTGCCAGCAGCCAAGGGCAGGACAATCAGCCCCAGCATTTT. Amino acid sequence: CASSQGQDNQPQHF.

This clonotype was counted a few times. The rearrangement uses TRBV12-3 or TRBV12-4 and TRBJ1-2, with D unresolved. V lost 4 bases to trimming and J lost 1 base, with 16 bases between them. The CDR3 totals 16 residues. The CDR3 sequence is CASSSFRLMSNYGYTF. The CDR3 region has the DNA TGTGCCAGCAGTTCTTTCCGGTTGATGAGTAACTATGGCTACACCTTC.

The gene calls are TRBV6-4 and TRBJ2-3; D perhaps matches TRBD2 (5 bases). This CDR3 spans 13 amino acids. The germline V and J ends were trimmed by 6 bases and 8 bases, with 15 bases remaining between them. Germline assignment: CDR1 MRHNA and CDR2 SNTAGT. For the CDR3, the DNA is TGTGCCAGCAGCGCATCGGACGGACTTACGCAGTATTTT. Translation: CASSASDGLTQYF.

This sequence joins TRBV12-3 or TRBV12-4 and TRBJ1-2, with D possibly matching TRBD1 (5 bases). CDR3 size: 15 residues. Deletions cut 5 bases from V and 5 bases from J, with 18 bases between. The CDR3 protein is CASSPETDRPYGYTF. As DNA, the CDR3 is TGTGCCAGCAGTCCCGAGACAGACCGGCCATATGGCTACACCTTC.

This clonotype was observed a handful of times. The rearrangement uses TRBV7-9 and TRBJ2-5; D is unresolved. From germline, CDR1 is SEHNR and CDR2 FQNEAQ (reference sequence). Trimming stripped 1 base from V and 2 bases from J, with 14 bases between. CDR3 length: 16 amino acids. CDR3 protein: CASSLDRHLFQETQYF. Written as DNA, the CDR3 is TGTGCCAGCAGCTTAGACAGACATCTATTTCAAGAGACCCAGTACTTC.